This TCR beta chain appears in the sequencing data of a study of blood T cell repertoires in COVID-19. This clone was observed a handful of times. CDR1 and CDR2 from the germline V gene are LGHNA and YNFKEQ. The ends were cut back, 3 bases at V and 6 bases at J, with 20 bases in the middle. The CDR3 consists of 17 residues. Assay: immunoSEQ multiplex PCR; the TCRdb copy retains only in-frame clones and omits some. The repertoire holds 150,000 to 200,000 clones, with 90% as singletons. This sequence joins TRBV4-2 and TRBJ2-2, with a weak D call TRBD1 (6 bases). Sequencing was carried out using peripheral blood. The receptor comes from a man aged 50 or older with acute or convalescent COVID-19. The CDR3 DNA sequence: TGTGCCAGCAGCCACCCCGGGTCCAGGGGCGCAGCCGGGGAGCTGTTTTTT. Its translation is CASSHPGSRGAAGELFF.